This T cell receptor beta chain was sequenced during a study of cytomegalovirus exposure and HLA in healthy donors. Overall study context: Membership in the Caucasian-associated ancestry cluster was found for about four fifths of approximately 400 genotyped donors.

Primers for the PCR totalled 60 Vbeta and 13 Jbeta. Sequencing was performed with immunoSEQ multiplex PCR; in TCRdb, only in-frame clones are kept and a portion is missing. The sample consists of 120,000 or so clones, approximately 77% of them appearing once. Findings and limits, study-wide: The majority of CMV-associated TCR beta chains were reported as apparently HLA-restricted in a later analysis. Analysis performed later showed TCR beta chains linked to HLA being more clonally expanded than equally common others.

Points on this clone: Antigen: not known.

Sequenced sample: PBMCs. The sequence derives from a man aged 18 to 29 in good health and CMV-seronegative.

CDR3: CASSLLAGVKGTDTQYF. In DNA, the CDR3 is TGTGCCAGCAGCTTACTAGCGGGGGTAAAAGGGACAGATACGCAGTATTTT. The rearrangement uses TRBV7-2 and TRBJ2-3; 10 bases agree with TRBD2. Trimming at V came to 2 bases and at J to 3 bases, leaving 8 bases not matched to a gene. The CDR3 is 17 amino acids. Germline assignment: CDR1 SGHTA and CDR2 FQGNSA.